This entry lists 3 T cell receptor beta chains sequenced from one sample in a study of OX40 agonist ivuxolimab in advanced cancers. Repertoires were generated with immunoSEQ multiplex PCR, while TCRdb's copy carries only in-frame clones and drops some. The table shows tens of thousands of clones, with almost 95% occurring only once. This specimen consisted of CD4+ or CD8+ T cells sorted from blood, obtained in a trial of the OX40 agonist ivuxolimab. Source of these receptors: an adult with an advanced solid tumor such as melanoma, head and neck, liver or kidney cancer.

The chain joins TRBV7-9 to TRBJ2-7; 13 nucleotides agree with TRBD2. With 3 bases clipped from V and 2 bases from J, the junction kept 10 bases outside the gene matches. Germline loops: CDR1 SEHNR, CDR2 FQNEAQ (reference sequence). The CDR3 is 18 residues long. CDR3 bases: TGTGCCAGCAGCTTGGATTCACTAGCGGGGGGGACTCCCTACGAGCAGTACTTC. The encoded protein is CASSLDSLAGGTPYEQYF.

The chain couples TRBV11-2 to TRBJ2-1, with TRBD2 identical over 12 bases. In germline, CDR1 is SGHAT, CDR2 FQNNGV. Germline trimming cut 7 bases from V and 9 bases from J; bases unmatched to any gene: 7. The CDR3 covers 14 residues. This CDR3 is CASNKLAGGGEQFF. The CDR3 nucleotides read TGTGCCAGCAACAAACTAGCGGGAGGTGGTGAGCAGTTCTTC.

A single count supports this clone. The genes are TRBV5-1 and TRBJ2-5; 9 nucleotides align to TRBD1. CDR3 length equals 15 residues. CDR1 SGHRS and CDR2 YFSETQ come from the germline V gene. V shed 3 bases and J 9 bases; nucleotides not matched to a gene: 12. The DNA for the CDR3 is TGCGCCAGCAGCTCCGGGACAGGGAGAGGGGGGGCCCAGTACTTC. This gives the protein CASSSGTGRGGAQYF. Variable domain in full (rest from reference TRBV5-1 and TRBJ2-5): KAGVTQTPRYLIKTRGQQVTLSCSPISGHRSVSWYQQTPGQGLQFLFEYFSETQRNKGNFPGRFSGRQFSNSRSEMNVSTLELGDSALYLCASSSGTGRGGAQYFGPGTRLLVL.